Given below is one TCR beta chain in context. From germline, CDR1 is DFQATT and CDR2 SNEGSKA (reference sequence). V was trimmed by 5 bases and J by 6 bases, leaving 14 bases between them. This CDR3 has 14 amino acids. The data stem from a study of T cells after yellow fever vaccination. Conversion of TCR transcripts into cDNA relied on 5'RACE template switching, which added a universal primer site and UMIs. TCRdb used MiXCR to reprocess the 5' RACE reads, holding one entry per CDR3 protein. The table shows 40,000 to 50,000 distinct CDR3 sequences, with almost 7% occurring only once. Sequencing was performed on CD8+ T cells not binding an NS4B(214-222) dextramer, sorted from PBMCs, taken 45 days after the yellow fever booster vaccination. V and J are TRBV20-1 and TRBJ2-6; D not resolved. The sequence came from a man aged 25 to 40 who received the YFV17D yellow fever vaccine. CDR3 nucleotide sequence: TGCAGTGCTCCCTCGGGCACCGAGGCCAACGTCCTGACTTTC. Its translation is CSAPSGTEANVLTF.